This T cell receptor beta chain is drawn from a study of spatial heterogeneity in lung cancer. A single count supports this clonotype. This CDR3 has 17 residues. Germline V CDR1 and CDR2: MNHEY, SMNVEV (reference sequence). The V gene lost 8 bases and the J gene lost 0 bases, with 20 bases spanning the gap. A single record per CDR3 protein comes from TCRdb applying MiXCR to the 5' RACE reads. Among more than 95,000 distinct CDR3 sequences listed, 10% to 15% were seen once. As for time point: blood at routine non-recurrence follow-up after resection. Unsorted whole RNA samples from tumor, nontumor lung or frozen PBMC were sequenced.

The chain has TRBV27 and TRBJ2-1; the D gene is possibly TRBD1 (6 bases). This sequence originates from a male donor with early-stage non-small cell lung cancer. The sample here was PBMCs, taken at follow-up. CDR3 region: CASGTSLGQSSYNEQFF. Written as DNA, the CDR3 is TGTGCCAGCGGCACCTCCTTGGGACAATCCTCCTACAATGAGCAGTTCTTC.